Following are 6 T cell receptor beta chains from one sample sequenced in a study of neurological immune-mediated disorders. The sample's time point: technical triplicate 1. TCRdb recomputed calls from the 5' RACE reads with MiXCR, one row per CDR3 protein. The sample consists of 30,000 to 40,000 distinct CDR3 sequences, around 10% of them appearing once. The sample comprised PBMCs. These receptors were collected from a man between 60 and 75 years old with HTLV-1-associated myelopathy (HAM/TSP).

This clonotype was picked up many times. The chain employs TRBV9 and TRBJ2-5; the D gene is possibly TRBD1 (6 bases). The CDR3 is made up of 13 amino acids. Trimming removed 3 bases from V and 4 bases from J, with 10 bases in between. The germline V gene encodes CDR1 SGDLS and CDR2 YYNGEE. Here the CDR3 DNA reads TGTGCCAGCAGCGAACAGGGAACAGAGACCCAGTACTTC. This translates into CASSEQGTETQYF.

This clonotype was counted many times. The rearrangement links TRBV5-1 to TRBJ2-7; 9 bases map to TRBD1. With V trimmed by 2 bases and J by 3 bases, 6 bases remained unmatched. This CDR3 region has 15 residues. CDR1 SGHRS and CDR2 YFSETQ come from the germline V gene. CDR3 amino acids: CASSFAPGQGYEQYF. The CDR3 DNA sequence: TGCGCCAGCAGCTTTGCCCCGGGACAGGGCTACGAGCAGTACTTC.

This clonotype was seen repeatedly, ten times or more. The V gene is TRBV2, the J gene TRBJ2-7; D might be TRBD1 or TRBD2, each matching 5 bases. The CDR3 runs 13 residues. V lost 6 bases to trimming and J lost 7 bases, with 16 bases between them. Per the germline V gene, CDR1 is SNHLY and CDR2 is FYNNEI. CDR3 amino acids: CASSGAAIGEQYF. The CDR3 DNA reads TGTGCCAGCAGCGGGGCTGCGATTGGGGAGCAGTACTTC.

The sample holds many counts of this clonotype. The chain combines TRBV6-2 or TRBV6-3 with TRBJ1-1, with TRBD1 matching 7 bases. There are 17 residues in the CDR3. In germline, CDR1 is MNHEY, CDR2 SVGEGT. V shed 6 bases, J shed 11 bases, and the junction held 24 bases outside the gene matches. The CDR3 DNA reads TGTGCCAGCAGCTATACGAAATCCCGGGACAGACGAGAAGAGGCTTTCTTT. Encoded protein: CASSYTKSRDRREEAFF.

This clonotype was seen many times. The chain carries TRBV20-1 and TRBJ2-1, with D hard to call. The ends were cut back, 8 bases at V and 0 bases at J, with 5 bases in the middle. Germline lookup yields CDR1 DFQATT and CDR2 SNEGSKA (reference sequence). This CDR3 spans 11 amino acids. CDR3 in DNA: TGCAGTAGGCGCTCCTACAATGAGCAGTTCTTC. Translating it yields CSRRSYNEQFF.

In its sample, this clonotype was seen many times. This chain joins TRBV29-1 and TRBJ2-3; 10 bases map to TRBD2. The J segment lost 1 base and the V segment lost 4 bases, leaving 5 bases of the junction unmatched. This CDR3 is built from 15 residues. The V gene's germline CDR1 is SQVTM and CDR2 ANQGSEA. The CDR3 region has the DNA TGCAGCGTTGGGTGGCTAGCGGGAGGCACAGATACGCAGTATTTT. This sequence encodes CSVGWLAGGTDTQYF.